Described below is a single T cell receptor beta chain sequence and its context. In its sample, this clone was seen once. Its antigen is currently not known. Base quality data are lacking; no much larger clone is found one base away. This entry belongs to a study of blood T cell repertoires in COVID-19 (dated by TCRdb to 2019 to 2021). As for the study more broadly: ImmuneRACE Cohort 3 recovered participants were defined by two consecutive negative NP/OP PCR tests, healthcare professional clearance, or symptom resolution. The sample metadata nearly always contained a de-identified subject ID, COVID-19 status, age in years and sex. Where HLA class I and class II types were available, the types were taken from metadata supplied by the sample provider, not from assay-based typing. The samples were drawn from two sources: the first 160 participants of the ongoing ImmuneRACE study, and 1,000 to 1,500 subjects contributed by 6 global collaborators. Deeply sampled blood TCRbeta repertoires from subjects exposed to, actively infected with, or recovered from COVID-19 were included in the dataset. The material from the prospective study consisted of cDNA or gDNA derived from T cells, B-cell-depleted T cells, or PBMCs. The repertoires were made available in a free public database intended to serve as a resource for research on the immune response to SARS-CoV-2. The collaborator samples originated in the United States, Italy and Spain and spanned the acute and convalescent phases of COVID-19.

The CDR3 contains 12 residues, cysteine and phenylalanine counted. Of all the DNA, just the CDR3 is kept, 36 bases in frame from base 1. V sheds 0 bases and J sheds 8 bases, leaving 10 bases between their ends. CDR1 is given as GTSNPN and CDR2 as SVGIG, both from the germline V gene (reference sequence). Overall results and qualifications from the work: Clinical and demographic metadata were provided uncurated, with the amount varying by source and participant.

The immunoSEQ Assay, a bias-controlled multiplex PCR, was used to amplify TCRbeta CDR3 regions from genomic DNA. Under the source paper's analysis protocol: The number of nucleated cells in each sample was estimated by amplification of reference gene primers within the assay. To quantify the absolute abundance of each unique TCRbeta CDR3 rearrangement, sequence reads were collapsed and filtered. Productive Simpson clonality was computed per sample as the square root of Simpson's diversity index over productive rearrangements. TCRdb obtained this table from immuneACCESS and retained in-frame rearrangements with V and J assigned. These tables miss some clones; where compared with another copy, unresolved V genes account for less than half of the shortfall, and the remainder is unexplained. V and J calls and clone size are given by that table; D and trimming were obtained from the DNA. For this sample there are approximately 360,000 clones; 80% to 90% appear just once. The ten most abundant clones make up around 1.9% of the sample.

Participants in the prospective study were aged about 18 to 95 years, lived in some 24 United States geographic areas, and enrolled through a virtual design. In the prospective study, participants were assigned to cohorts based on the clinical history participants reported in a screening survey and a study questionnaire. Mobile phlebotomists in the prospective study collected whole blood, serum and a nasopharyngeal or oropharyngeal swab from every participant. Participants in the prospective study had the option to provide additional blood draws and questionnaires over an approximately 2-month period. Prospective study blood samples were shipped either frozen or at room temperature before DNA extraction.

The sample comprised PBMCs or T cells enriched from blood (not recorded which). This clonotype was obtained from a man aged 40-55 years in a cohort exposed to, infected with or recovered from COVID-19 (not recorded which). The chain was built from TRBV30 and TRBJ1-2, with no D gene named confidently. The base sequence is TGTGCCTGGAGTGTGTTTTTCGGGGGCTACACCTTC. This yields the protein CAWSVFFGGYTF.